This paragraph reports one T cell receptor beta chain. Profiling relied on immunoSEQ multiplex PCR, and the TCRdb table lists in-frame clones only, not all of them. The sample lists about 120,000 clones, around nine tenths occurring once. This record belongs to a study of blood T cell repertoires in COVID-19. Germline V CDR1 and CDR2: MNHEY, SMNVEV (reference sequence). CDR3 length equals 15 residues. Trimming shortened V by 7 bases and J by 3 bases, and 18 bases separated the two germline ends. This chain uses TRBV27 with TRBJ1-1; TRBD1 is a possible D gene (5 bases). This clonotype originated in a human donor with acute or convalescent COVID-19. The donor label of this sample is uncertain. The sequenced sample consisted of peripheral blood. The CDR3 DNA reads TGTGCCAGCATCGATATCGGGGGGGGTCACACTGAAGCTTTCTTT. It is translated as CASIDIGGGHTEAFF.